This T cell receptor beta chain was found in a study of shared clonotypes between healthy human individuals. Germline CDR1 reads MNHNS; CDR2 reads SASEGT. V was pared by 7 bases and J by 0 bases, with 13 bases between. The CDR3 totals 14 residues. Some clones are missing from TCRdb's copy, which holds only in-frame ones; the method was immunoSEQ multiplex PCR. The table records 2,500,000 or so clones, roughly 93% of them present only once. The sample was naive CD4+ T cells from PBMCs. Specified subset: CD45RA+ positively selected. This clonotype originated in a man between 18 and 29 years old in good health. Some clones in this sample may be carry-over from other donors' samples. The chain joins TRBV6-1 to TRBJ2-7; possible D gene TRBD2, 5 bases. CDR3 in amino acids: CASNLRLSSYEQYF. For the CDR3, the DNA is TGTGCCAGCAACTTGAGACTAAGCTCCTACGAGCAGTACTTC.